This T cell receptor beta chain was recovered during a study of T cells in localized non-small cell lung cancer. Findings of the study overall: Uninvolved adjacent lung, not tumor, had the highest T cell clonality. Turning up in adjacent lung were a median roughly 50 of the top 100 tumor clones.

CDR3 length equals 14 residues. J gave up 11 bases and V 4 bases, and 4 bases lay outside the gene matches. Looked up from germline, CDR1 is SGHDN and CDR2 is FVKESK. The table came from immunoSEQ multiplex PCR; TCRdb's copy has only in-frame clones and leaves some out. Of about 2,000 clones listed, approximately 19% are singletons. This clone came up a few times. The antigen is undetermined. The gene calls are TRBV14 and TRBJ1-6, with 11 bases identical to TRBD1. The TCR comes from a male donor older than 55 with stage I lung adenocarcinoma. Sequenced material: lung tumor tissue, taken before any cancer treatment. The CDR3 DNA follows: TGTGCCAGCAGCCCCGGGACAGGGGGAACACCCCTCCACTTT. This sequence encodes CASSPGTGGTPLHF. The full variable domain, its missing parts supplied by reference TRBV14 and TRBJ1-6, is EAGVTQFPSHSVIEKGQTVTLRCDPISGHDNLYWYRRVMGKEIKFLLHFVKESKQDESGMPNNRFLAERTGGTYSTLKVQPAELEDSGVYFCASSPGTGGTPLHFGNGTRLTVT.